This entry features one T cell receptor beta chain sequence. Antigen unknown. All participating donors were Caucasian adults from Nashville, Tennessee. CD4+ cells underwent separation, giving CD45RA+ naive and CD45RA-negative memory subsets. TCRdb keeps only in-frame clones here, not all; method: immunoSEQ multiplex PCR. The repertoire consists of fewer than 400,000 clones, with roughly 70% occurring once and the leading ten covering 10%. These data belong to a study of shared clonotypes between healthy human individuals. The germline V gene has CDR1 MNHNS and CDR2 SASEGT. This CDR3 spans 20 amino acids. Trimming removed 1 base from V and 5 bases from J; junction bases left unmatched: 16. Study results and limitations: In several donors, approximately 5% of naive CD4 clonotypes appeared in common.

The sequenced sample consisted of memory CD4+ T cells sorted from blood. The subset here: CD45RA-negative fraction. The chain has TRBV6-1 and TRBJ2-5, with 13 bases that match TRBD2. This clonotype originated in a man younger than 40 in good health. CDR3 sequence reads: CASSEVGLAGVGARFETQYF. CDR3 bases: TGTGCCAGCAGTGAAGTCGGACTAGCGGGAGTGGGGGCGAGGTTTGAGACCCAGTACTTC.